The rows below give T cell receptor beta chains drawn from one sample of a study of blood T cells in healthy people across ages. TCRdb analysed the 5' RACE reads with MiXCR anew, one entry per CDR3 protein. Among around 970,000 distinct CDR3 sequences listed, about 51% were seen once. The sequenced sample was blood. The receptors originated from a woman aged 60-70 years in good health. CDR3s include the opening cysteine and the closing phenylalanine or tryptophan. A D gene is named only where the DNA matches it firmly. Expanded clones get a size class; other rows say once, few or many, or leave the size out.

length,size,D,V,J,DNA,CDR3
14,-,-,TRBV29-1,TRBJ1-6,TGCAGCGTATCAGACCTAGGTGGGAATTCACCCCTCCACTTT,CSVSDLGGNSPLHF
14,-,-,TRBV5-1,TRBJ2-7,TGCGCCAGCAGCTTCGAATCTCTGTCCTACGAGCAGTACTTC,CASSFESLSYEQYF
13,-,-,TRBV6-2/TRBV6-3,TRBJ2-1,TGTGCCAGCAGTTACGGACCCACGGAGGAGCAGTTCTTC,CASSYGPTEEQFF
15,-,-,TRBV7-9,TRBJ1-4,TGTGCCAGCAGTCCGCGTGGGGATCGCCCTGAAAAACTGTTTTTT,CASSPRGDRPEKLFF
14,-,-,TRBV20-1,TRBJ2-1,TGCAGTGCTAGAGATGCGGGATCTCTCAATGAGCAGTTCTTC,CSARDAGSLNEQFF
13,-,-,TRBV6-5,TRBJ1-4,TGTGCCAGCGCCGGGGGAATAGGAGAAAAACTGTTTTTT,CASAGGIGEKLFF
15,-,-,TRBV4-3,TRBJ2-7,TGCGCCAGCAGCCAAGATCCGAGACCCGACTACGAGCAGTACTTC,CASSQDPRPDYEQYF
18,few,TRBD2,TRBV4-3,TRBJ2-7,TGCGCCAGCAGCCAAGAGCCCCTTTCCACTAGCGGGAAGAACGAGCAGTACTTC,CASSQEPLSTSGKNEQYF
18,-,-,TRBV5-1,TRBJ2-5,TGCGCCAGCAGCTTGTTTGGAGGGGTCGAACGTAACCAAGAGACCCAATACTTC,CASSLFGGVERNQETQYF
15,-,-,TRBV30,TRBJ1-5,TGTGCCTGGAGTGTAGGAACGAAGGGCAATCAGTCCCAGCATTTT,CAWSVGTKGNQSQHF
16,-,-,TRBV4-1,TRBJ2-5,TGCGCCAGCAGCCATGGACTCGGGATTACCCAAGAGACCCAGTACTTC,CASSHGLGITQETQYF
15,-,TRBD1,TRBV5-1,TRBJ2-1,TGTGCCAGCCGCCAGTCGGGACAGGGTGGGAATGAGCAGTTCTTC,CASRQSGQGGNEQFF
14,-,TRBD1,TRBV7-8,TRBJ2-7,TGTGCCAGCAGCCCCTTCACCAGGGGGCACGAGCAGTACTTC,CASSPFTRGHEQYF
14,-,-,TRBV18,TRBJ2-5,TGTGCCAGCTCACCGGAGACAGACCAAGAAACCCAGTACTTC,CASSPETDQETQYF
20,-,TRBD2,TRBV25-1,TRBJ2-3,TGTGCCAGCAGTGAATACTTAACTAGCGGGAGGGCCTTTGGAACAGATACGCAGTATTTT,CASSEYLTSGRAFGTDTQYF
18,-,-,TRBV9,TRBJ2-5,TGTGCCAGCAGCGTAGATATCCCGGGACGCCTTTTTTCGGAGACCCAGTACTTC,CASSVDIPGRLFSETQYF
14,once,TRBD1,TRBV12-3/TRBV12-4,TRBJ2-7,TGTGCCAGCAGTGCTACGGACAGGGGCTACGAGCAGTACTTC,CASSATDRGYEQYF
15,few,TRBD2,TRBV9,TRBJ2-7,TGTGCCAGCAGCGAAGGACTAGCGGCCTCCTACGAGCAGTACTTC,CASSEGLAASYEQYF
12,few,TRBD1,TRBV29-1,TRBJ2-7,TGCAGCGTTGTTAACAGGGGCTACGAGCAGTACTTC,CSVVNRGYEQYF
13,-,-,TRBV18,TRBJ1-1,TGTGCCAGCTCCCTAGGACAGACCACTGAAGCTTTCTTT,CASSLGQTTEAFF
16,once,TRBD2,TRBV7-9,TRBJ2-3,TGTGCCAGCAGCTTAGTTAGCGGGAGAACCGAGTATACGCAGTATTTT,CASSLVSGRTEYTQYF
14,-,-,TRBV29-1,TRBJ2-2,TGCAGCGTTGCGGGGACCCCGAACACCGGGGAGCTGTTTTTT,CSVAGTPNTGELFF
16,-,TRBD2,TRBV5-1,TRBJ2-1,TGCGCCAGCAGCTCCGCGGGACTAGCGGGAGCCAATGAGCAGTTCTTC,CASSSAGLAGANEQFF
15,few,-,TRBV2,TRBJ2-1,TGTGCCAGCAGTGGGAGTCTGTCAGTTGCGAATGAGCAGTTCTTC,CASSGSLSVANEQFF
16,-,-,TRBV7-8,TRBJ2-5,TGTGCCAGCAGCTTAAATTGGGTGGGGAACCAAGAGACCCAGTACTTC,CASSLNWVGNQETQYF
14,few,TRBD2,TRBV7-8,TRBJ2-7,TGTGCCAGCACGGTCGGGGACTACATCACCGAGCAGTACTTC,CASTVGDYITEQYF
14,-,-,TRBV28,TRBJ2-3,TGTGCCAGCAGTAGGGCAGGGGAGACAGATACGCAGTATTTT,CASSRAGETDTQYF